Shown below are 13 T cell receptor beta chains from a single sample sequenced in a study of Graves' ophthalmopathy and Graves' hyperthyroidism. The authors amplified TCR beta CDR3 regions from RNA transcripts. The first-round RT-PCR employed HTBI primers together with the Qiagen OneStep RT-PCR kit. A multiplex PCR was then performed as the second round. TCRdb recomputed calls from the multiplex PCR reads with MiXCR, one row per CDR3 protein. The data show some 1.1 million distinct CDR3 sequences, roughly two fifths seen once. Source material: peripheral blood or thyroid tissue (not recorded which). Receptor source: an adult man with Graves' hyperthyroidism.

J is TRBJ2-7 and V is TRBV18; no reliable D call. The CDR3 has 15 residues. The germline CDR1 and CDR2 sequences are KGHSH and LQKENI. V lost 2 bases to trimming and J lost 6 bases, with 17 bases between them. CDR3 region: CASSPYRTADGEQYF. CDR3 DNA: TGTGCCAGCTCACCATATAGGACGGCGGACGGCGAGCAGTACTTC. The variable domain in full, with the rest retrieved from reference TRBV18 and TRBJ2-7, is NAGVMQNPRHLVRRRGQEARLRCSPMKGHSHVYWYRQLPEEGLKFMVYLQKENIIDESGMPKERFSAEFPKEGPSILRIQQVVRGDSAAYFCASSPYRTADGEQYFGPGTRLTVT.

The genes are TRBV18 and TRBJ1-1; D not certain. This CDR3 spans 14 amino acids. The germline V gene has CDR1 KGHSH and CDR2 LQKENI. Trimming removed 0 bases from V and 4 bases from J, with 9 bases in between. The CDR3 DNA follows: TGTGCCAGCTCACCACCGATTGACGGCACTGAAGCTTTCTTT. Residues: CASSPPIDGTEAFF.

The chain couples TRBV9 to TRBJ2-3; no clear D gene. The CDR3 has 12 residues. With 4 bases removed from V and 1 base from J, the gap between germline ends came to 4 bases. Germline CDR1 reads SGDLS; CDR2 reads YYNGEE. This CDR3 is CASSPRTDTQYF. The CDR3 bases are TGTGCCAGCAGCCCCCGCACAGATACGCAGTATTTT.

This clonotype has a count of ten or more. This chain links TRBV5-1 with TRBJ2-7; TRBD1 aligns across 9 bases. After removal of 4 bases from V and 2 bases from J, the junction contained 7 bases not matched to a gene. This CDR3 contains 15 residues. Germline CDR1 and CDR2: SGHRS and YFSETQ. DNA of the CDR3: TGCGCCAGCAGCAGGGGTGGGACAGGGCCCTACGAGCAGTACTTC. Protein: CASSRGGTGPYEQYF. The full variable domain, completed using reference TRBV5-1 and TRBJ2-7, is KAGVTQTPRYLIKTRGQQVTLSCSPISGHRSVSWYQQTPGQGLQFLFEYFSETQRNKGNFPGRFSGRQFSNSRSEMNVSTLELGDSALYLCASSRGGTGPYEQYFGPGTRLTVT.

This clonotype has only a few counts. The chain is built from TRBV7-2 and TRBJ2-2; no definite D call. The CDR3 loop spans 12 amino acids. In germline, CDR1 is SGHTA, CDR2 FQGNSA. Trimming pared 0 bases from V and 8 bases from J, leaving 4 bases between. The CDR3 bases are TGTGCCAGCAGCTTAGCCTGGGGGGAGCTGTTTTTT. This sequence encodes CASSLAWGELFF.

This clonotype was detected only once. V and J are TRBV7-9 and TRBJ1-4; 7 bases map to TRBD1. Germline assignment: CDR1 SEHNR and CDR2 FQNEAQ (reference sequence). V shed 4 bases and J 5 bases; nucleotides not matched to a gene: 7. This CDR3 spans 15 amino acids. CDR3 bases: TGTGCCAGCAGCTCTCCGACAGGGAGGAATGAAAAACTGTTTTTT. This gives the protein CASSSPTGRNEKLFF.

Details on this clonotype: One junction end disagrees with the germline gene, perhaps due to a read error. The chain uses TRBV10-3 and TRBJ2-7; a possible D gene is TRBD2 (6 bases). CDR1 ENHRY and CDR2 SYGVKD come from the germline V gene. The CDR3 runs 15 residues. In nucleotides, the CDR3 is TGTGCCAGCAGTTACTCGGGAGACTGGCCCTACGAGCAGTACTTC. It encodes CASSYSGDWPYEQYF.

This sequence joins TRBV10-3 and TRBJ2-7; 8 bases agree with TRBD1. The CDR3 length is 12 residues. The germline V gene has CDR1 ENHRY and CDR2 SYGVKD. Losses at the gene ends were 7 bases for V and 4 bases for J; bases not matched to a gene: 3. The CDR3 sequence: CAITTGGYEQYF. CDR3 nucleotide sequence: TGTGCCATCACAACAGGGGGTTACGAGCAGTACTTC.

The chain has TRBV4-3 and TRBJ1-3; maybe TRBD1 (5 bases). The CDR3 is 17 residues long. Germline loops: CDR1 LGHNA, CDR2 YSLEER. The ends were cut back, 3 bases at V and 0 bases at J, with 15 bases in the middle. The CDR3 sequence is CASSHFSQGGSGNTIYF. CDR3 bases: TGCGCCAGCAGCCACTTTAGTCAGGGTGGCTCTGGAAACACCATATATTTT.

This clonotype has only one observation. J is TRBJ2-7 and V is TRBV6-9; 7 bases match TRBD1. The V gene's germline CDR1 is MNHGY and CDR2 SVAAGI. CDR3 length equals 13 residues. The CDR3 nucleotides are TGTGCTTCCAGACAGGGATCAACCTACGAGCAGTACTTC. Encoded protein: CASRQGSTYEQYF.

The CDR3 is CASSLFGLAGAGTGELFF. The CDR3 nucleotides are TGCGCCAGCAGCCTCTTCGGACTAGCGGGGGCTGGAACCGGGGAGCTGTTTTTT. The chain joins TRBV5-1 to TRBJ2-2; 13 nucleotides line up with TRBD2. The junction had 11 bases not matched to a gene; V was cut back by 4 bases and J by 5 bases. The CDR3 runs to 18 residues. CDR1 and CDR2 from the germline V gene are SGHRS and YFSETQ.

The chain uses TRBV24-1 and TRBJ2-2; D uncertain. The CDR3 spans 16 residues. Trimming pared 4 bases from V and 4 bases from J, leaving 15 bases between. From germline, CDR1 is KGHDR and CDR2 SFDVKD. CDR3 amino acids: CATSEYKSAGTGELFF. The CDR3 DNA is TGTGCCACCAGTGAATACAAGTCGGCTGGCACCGGGGAGCTGTTTTTT.

CDR3: CASSVDSDRGLGYTF. DNA of the CDR3: TGTGCCAGCAGCGTTGATAGTGACAGGGGGCTCGGCTACACCTTC. The chain couples TRBV7-9 to TRBJ1-2, with 10 bases that match TRBD1. V lost 5 bases, J lost 8 bases, and 11 bases stayed unmatched. Germline lookup yields CDR1 SEHNR and CDR2 FQNEAQ (reference sequence). This CDR3 region has 15 residues. Together with reference TRBV7-9 and TRBJ1-2, the CDR3 gives the full variable domain: DTGVSQNPRHKITKRGQNVTFRCDPISEHNRLYWYRQTLGQGPEFLTYFQNEAQLEKSRLLSDRFSAERPKGSFSTLEIQRTEQGDSAMYLCASSVDSDRGLGYTFGSGTRLTVV.